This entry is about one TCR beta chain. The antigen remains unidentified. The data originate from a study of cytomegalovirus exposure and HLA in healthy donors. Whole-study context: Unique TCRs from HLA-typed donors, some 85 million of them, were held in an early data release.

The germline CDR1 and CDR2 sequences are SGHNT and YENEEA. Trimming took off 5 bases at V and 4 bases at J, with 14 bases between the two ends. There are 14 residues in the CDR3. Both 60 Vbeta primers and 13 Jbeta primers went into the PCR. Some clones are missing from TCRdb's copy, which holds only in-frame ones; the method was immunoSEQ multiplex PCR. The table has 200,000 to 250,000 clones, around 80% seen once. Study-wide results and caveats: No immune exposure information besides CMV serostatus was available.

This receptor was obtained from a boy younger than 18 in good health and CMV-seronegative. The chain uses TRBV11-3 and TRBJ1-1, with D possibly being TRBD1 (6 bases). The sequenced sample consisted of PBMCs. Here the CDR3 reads CASSPQTGSTEAFF. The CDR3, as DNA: TGTGCCAGCAGCCCGCAGACAGGATCCACTGAAGCTTTCTTT. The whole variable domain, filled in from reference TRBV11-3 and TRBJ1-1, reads EAGVVQSPRYKIIEKKQPVAFWCNPISGHNTLYWYLQNLGQGPELLIRYENEEAVDDSQLPKDRFSAERLKGVDSTLKIQPAELGDSAVYLCASSPQTGSTEAFFGQGTRLTVV.